These 31 T cell receptor beta chains came from one sample sequenced in a study of CD8 T cells in ankylosing spondylitis. TCRdb independently ran MiXCR on the 5' RACE reads; one entry per CDR3 protein. Among about 260,000 distinct CDR3 sequences listed, 24% were seen once. The sample taken for sequencing was blood, either unsorted or a sorted T cell fraction (not recorded which). The receptors here all came from a male donor with ankylosing spondylitis or in good health (not recorded which).

The table lists this clonotype with many counts. The chain recombines TRBV12-3 or TRBV12-4 with TRBJ2-2, with TRBD1 identical over 8 bases. This CDR3 region has 17 residues. V lost 1 base and J lost 0; bases outside the gene matches: 4. The CDR3 DNA reads TGTGCCAGCAGTTTAGGGGACAGGACTACGAACACCGGGGAGCTGTTTTTT. Its translation is CASSLGDRTTNTGELFF.

The V call is TRBV20-1, the J call TRBJ2-7, with D perhaps TRBD2 (5 bases). V dropped 3 bases and J dropped 5 bases, with 20 bases sitting between them. CDR3 length: 15 amino acids. Germline loops: CDR1 DFQATT, CDR2 SNEGSKA (reference sequence). CDR3 protein: CSASDLRAKGNEQYF. CDR3 in DNA: TGCAGTGCTAGCGACTTGAGGGCTAAAGGCAACGAGCAGTACTTC.

In its sample, this clonotype was seen many times. V and J are TRBV20-1 and TRBJ2-7; D gene ambiguous. Trimming pared 1 base from V and 2 bases from J, leaving 6 bases between. The CDR3 is made up of 12 amino acids. Germline CDR1 is DFQATT and CDR2 is SNEGSKA (reference sequence). The CDR3 spells CSARADPYEQYF. CDR3 bases: TGCAGTGCTAGAGCGGACCCCTACGAGCAGTACTTC.

The gene calls are TRBV7-2 and TRBJ2-1; 8 bases fit TRBD2. CDR3 length: 16 residues. The trim removed 2 bases at V and 7 bases at J, leaving 10 bases unmatched. The germline V gene has CDR1 SGHTA and CDR2 FQGNSA. The CDR3 DNA is TGTGCCAGCAGCTTATGGGGAGCGGGGGTAAGAAATGAGCAGTTCTTC. It yields the protein CASSLWGAGVRNEQFF. The full variable domain, rest sourced from reference TRBV7-2 and TRBJ2-1, is GAGVSQSPSNKVTEKGKDVELRCDPISGHTALYWYRQSLGQGLEFLIYFQGNSAPDKSGLPSDRFSAERTGGSVSTLTIQRTQQEDSAVYLCASSLWGAGVRNEQFFGPGTRLTVL.

This chain joins TRBV3-1 and TRBJ2-1, with 9 bases that match TRBD1. Germline loops: CDR1 LGHDT, CDR2 YNNKEL (reference sequence). V shed 4 bases and J 4 bases; nucleotides not matched to a gene: 8. The CDR3 contains 16 residues. CDR3 residues: CASSLTLGTGYNEQFF. The DNA for the CDR3 is TGTGCCAGCAGCCTCACCCTCGGGACAGGGTACAATGAGCAGTTCTTC.

This clonotype was counted ten times or more. V gene TRBV2 combines with J gene TRBJ2-3; 8 nucleotides align to TRBD1. The CDR3 consists of 14 residues. V was pared by 6 bases and J by 0 bases, with 2 bases of the junction left unmatched. The germline gives CDR1 SNHLY, CDR2 FYNNEI. The CDR3 region has the DNA TGTGCCAGCAGGCGGACAGGGAGCACAGATACGCAGTATTTT. As protein: CASRRTGSTDTQYF.

This chain joins TRBV29-1 and TRBJ2-3, with 11 bases identical to TRBD1. V gave up 3 bases and J gave up 4 bases; unmatched junction bases: 3. Germline CDR1 and CDR2: SQVTM and ANQGSEA. The CDR3 is 14 amino acids. The CDR3 nucleotides are TGCAGCGTTGAGGGACAGGGGGACCCAGATACGCAGTATTTT. This translates into CSVEGQGDPDTQYF.

This clonotype was seen only a few times. The J gene is TRBJ2-1, the V gene TRBV11-1; 11 bases agree with TRBD2. Trimming at V came to 5 bases and at J to 1 base, leaving 13 bases not matched to a gene. Germline V gene data show CDR1 as SGHAT and CDR2 as FQDESV (reference sequence). The CDR3 extends over 19 amino acids. As DNA, the CDR3 is TGTGCCAGCAGCCCCCTACTAGCGGGGGTTTGGGATTCCTACAATGAGCAGTTCTTC. Protein sequence: CASSPLLAGVWDSYNEQFF.

This clonotype was recorded at least ten times. The chain links TRBV24-1 to TRBJ2-5; D possibly corresponds to TRBD2 (6 bases). This CDR3 region has 13 residues. The germline V gene has CDR1 KGHDR and CDR2 SFDVKD. V shed 6 bases and J shed 4 bases, with 11 bases lying between them. Here the CDR3 reads CATSSTAGETQYF. The CDR3 DNA reads TGTGCCACCAGTTCTACAGCGGGAGAGACCCAGTACTTC.

V gene TRBV29-1 combines with J gene TRBJ2-5; D gene ambiguous. V gave up 7 bases and J gave up 1 base, with 10 bases separating them. The CDR3 extends over 12 amino acids. Germline V gene sequence: CDR1 SQVTM, CDR2 ANQGSEA. The CDR3 nucleotides are TGCAGCGCCGGGCGAGGCCAAGAGACCCAGTACTTC. Encoded protein: CSAGRGQETQYF.

This clonotype has more than one count but fewer than ten. Germline and junction disagree at one end, which may indicate a read error. The chain joins TRBV20-1 to TRBJ2-1; TRBD1 is a possible D gene (6 bases). Germline V lookup: CDR1 DFQATT, CDR2 SNEGSKA (reference sequence). This CDR3 is 14 amino acids long. The CDR3 here is CARRGHIYGNEQFF. CDR3 coding DNA: TGTGCGCGTAGGGGACACATATATGGCAATGAGCAGTTCTTC.

This clonotype turned up a few times. V gene TRBV20-1 combines with J gene TRBJ1-1; 7 positions agree with TRBD1. This CDR3 spans 13 amino acids. V lost 3 bases and J lost 12; bases outside the gene matches: 13. Germline values: CDR1 DFQATT, CDR2 SNEGSKA (reference sequence). The CDR3 DNA follows: TGCAGTGCTAGCCGTCGACAGGGCGTAATAACTTTCTTT. Its protein is CSASRRQGVITFF.

V is TRBV15 and J is TRBJ2-1, with TRBD2 matching over 9 bases. The junction had 3 bases not matched to a gene; V was cut back by 0 bases and J by 6 bases. Germline-derived CDR1 and CDR2 are LNHNV and YYDKDF (reference sequence). This CDR3 is 15 amino acids long. The CDR3 spells CATSRDTAGGNEQFF. The CDR3 region has the DNA TGTGCCACCAGCAGAGATACAGCGGGGGGCAATGAGCAGTTCTTC.

This clonotype was recorded at least ten times. V usage is TRBV7-2 and J usage is TRBJ2-5; the match to TRBD1 covers 7 bases. The CDR3 totals 16 residues. Germline V gene sequence: CDR1 SGHTA, CDR2 FQGNSA. After removal of 1 base from V and 1 base from J, the junction contained 6 bases not matched to a gene. CDR3 loop: CASSLDGTEPQETQYF. As DNA, the CDR3 is TGTGCCAGCAGCTTAGATGGGACAGAGCCCCAAGAGACCCAGTACTTC.

This clonotype was seen repeatedly, ten times or more. The chain carries TRBV20-1 and TRBJ1-5; D is unclear. This CDR3 is 13 amino acids long. Germline V CDR1 and CDR2: DFQATT, SNEGSKA (reference sequence). V gave up 3 bases and J gave up 4 bases, with 10 bases separating them. This CDR3 reads CSASIYQNQPQHF. In DNA, the CDR3 is TGCAGTGCTAGTATCTACCAAAATCAGCCCCAGCATTTT.

This clonotype was seen many times. The rearrangement joins TRBV20-1 to TRBJ1-6; D gene ambiguous. There are 14 residues in the CDR3. Germline CDR1 reads DFQATT; CDR2 reads SNEGSKA (reference sequence). Trimming pared 1 base from V and 7 bases from J, leaving 11 bases between. CDR3 in DNA: TGCAGTGCTAGAGGTCTGCAGAACAATTCACCCCTCCACTTT. Protein product: CSARGLQNNSPLHF.

This clonotype turned up a few times. CDR3 bases: TGCGCCAGCAGACAGATTACCAATCAGCCCCAGCATTTT. This translates into CASRQITNQPQHF. V gene TRBV23-1 combines with J gene TRBJ1-5; D unresolved. TRBV23-1 qualifies as an ORF whose function is uncertain. Trimming removed 6 bases at V and 3 bases at J, with 9 bases between. This CDR3 comprises 13 residues.

This clonotype appeared a few times. The CDR3 loop reads CASASPGGLNNEQFF. The CDR3, as DNA: TGTGCCAGCGCTTCCCCGGGGGGGCTGAACAATGAGCAGTTCTTC. The V gene is TRBV25-1, the J gene TRBJ2-1; 8 bases are a match to TRBD2. The J segment lost 5 bases and the V segment lost 8 bases, leaving 11 bases of the junction unmatched. CDR1 and CDR2 (germline): MGHDK, SYGVNS. CDR3 length: 15 amino acids.

Ten or more counts support this clonotype. V is TRBV12-3 or TRBV12-4 and J is TRBJ2-3; 9 bases are shared with TRBD1. The CDR3 is made up of 12 amino acids. V lost 6 bases, J lost 10 bases, and 5 bases stayed unmatched. The CDR3: CASRQGAGAQYF. The DNA for the CDR3 is TGTGCCAGCAGACAGGGGGCCGGGGCGCAGTATTTT.

This clonotype occurred many times. V gene TRBV6-5 combines with J gene TRBJ1-3, with a weak D call TRBD1 (5 bases). Germline V gene lookup returns CDR1 MNHEY and CDR2 SVGAGI. Deletions cut 4 bases from V and 6 bases from J, with 19 bases between. The CDR3 consists of 16 residues. The chain's CDR3 is CASSWGPQGPENTIYF. DNA of the CDR3: TGTGCCAGCAGTTGGGGACCCCAGGGTCCCGAAAACACCATATATTTT.

The chain links TRBV10-3 to TRBJ2-7, with TRBD1 as a possible D gene (6 bases). The V end lost 8 bases, the J end lost 5 bases, and 16 bases lay between the germline ends. The CDR3 extends over 13 amino acids. CDR1 and CDR2 (germline): ENHRY, SYGVKD. Here the CDR3 DNA reads TGTGCCATCGCCGACAGGCTGATCGACGAGCAGTACTTC. Translated, it gives CAIADRLIDEQYF.

This clonotype was picked up many times. This sequence joins TRBV6-5 and TRBJ1-5, with unresolved D. Between the trimmed V and J ends, which lost 3 bases and 2 bases, there was a span of 17 bases. The germline CDR1 and CDR2 sequences are MNHEY and SVGAGI. The CDR3 covers 17 residues. CDR3 in DNA: TGTGCCAGCAGTTATTTTCCCCCCCCCGGGGGCAATCAGCCCCAGCATTTT. Amino acids: CASSYFPPPGGNQPQHF.

The V gene is TRBV7-2, the J gene TRBJ2-5; 11 bases match TRBD2. V shed 4 bases, J shed 7 bases, and the junction held 5 bases outside the gene matches. Germline-derived CDR1 and CDR2 are SGHTA and FQGNSA. CDR3 length: 14 residues. The CDR3 reads CASSSETSGGTQYF. The CDR3 nucleotides read TGTGCCAGCAGCTCGGAAACTAGCGGGGGGACCCAGTACTTC.

This chain joins TRBV28 and TRBJ2-5, with TRBD2 matching 7 bases. Germline lookup yields CDR1 MDHEN and CDR2 SYDVKM. After removal of 5 bases from V and 2 bases from J, the junction contained 8 bases not matched to a gene. CDR3 length: 15 amino acids. The chain's CDR3 is CASSTSTSVQETQYF. The DNA of the CDR3 is TGTGCCAGCAGTACCTCAACTAGCGTACAAGAGACCCAGTACTTC.

Concerning this clonotype itself: This may be a read error, as it is one base from a much larger clone. The chain joins TRBV29-1 to TRBJ2-5; TRBD2 agrees at 11 bases. The V gene's germline CDR1 is SQVTM and CDR2 ANQGSEA. There are 12 residues in the CDR3. The chain's CDR3 is CRTSGGQETQYF. In nucleotides, the CDR3 is TGCAGAACTAGCGGGGGCCAAGAGACCCAGTACTTC.

This clonotype was seen a handful of times. V and J are TRBV20-1 and TRBJ2-7, with 11 bases matching TRBD2. The CDR3 totals 14 residues. V shed 5 bases, J shed 3 bases, and the junction held 6 bases outside the gene matches. Germline loops: CDR1 DFQATT, CDR2 SNEGSKA (reference sequence). DNA for the CDR3: TGCAGTGCTCTGGGACTAGCGGATATCTACGAGCAGTACTTC. Residues: CSALGLADIYEQYF.

V usage is TRBV7-8 and J usage is TRBJ2-6; 13 nucleotides align to TRBD2. Unmatched junction bases numbered 7, after V lost 5 bases and J lost 0 bases. This CDR3 region has 19 residues. Germline V lookup: CDR1 SGHVS, CDR2 FQNEAQ. CDR3 in amino acids: CASSMRLAGGSSGANVLTF. The CDR3 nucleotides are TGTGCCAGCAGCATGAGACTAGCGGGGGGAAGCTCTGGGGCCAACGTCCTGACTTTC.

This rearrangement joins TRBV20-1 to TRBJ1-5; D might be TRBD1 (5 bases). Looked up from germline, CDR1 is DFQATT and CDR2 is SNEGSKA (reference sequence). This CDR3 region has 13 residues. The V and J ends lost 3 bases and 4 bases respectively, with 10 bases between them. The CDR3: CSASFGGNQPQHF. As DNA, the CDR3 is TGCAGTGCTAGCTTCGGGGGGAATCAGCCCCAGCATTTT.

This clonotype was observed once. Since a much larger clone is just one base distant, this may be a read error. The rearrangement joins TRBV12-3 or TRBV12-4 to TRBJ2-3, with 8 nucleotides matching TRBD2. The CDR3 has 14 residues. The V segment lost 10 bases and the J segment 8 bases; nucleotides outside the gene matches: 14. The CDR3 bases are TGTGCCACCGGGGACTATCTCGCGGGAGGTACGCAGTATTTT. It yields the protein CATGDYLAGGTQYF.

Worth noting for this clonotype: The junction departs from the called germline gene at one end, perhaps through a read error. The CDR3 reads CTSSFGGPSTDTQYF. For the CDR3, the DNA is TGCACCAGCAGCTTCGGCGGACCTAGCACAGATACGCAGTATTTT. The chain recombines TRBV5-1 with TRBJ2-3; D remains ambiguous. This CDR3 contains 15 residues. The germline gives CDR1 SGHRS, CDR2 YFSETQ.

This clonotype was found many times. J is TRBJ2-7 and V is TRBV10-3, with TRBD1 identical over 8 bases. The CDR3 is 17 residues long. From germline, CDR1 is ENHRY and CDR2 SYGVKD. With 4 bases clipped from V and 0 bases from J, the junction kept 11 bases outside the gene matches. The CDR3 bases are TGTGCCATCAGTGGGCGGACAGGGAACAAAAGCTCCTACGAGCAGTACTTC. This sequence encodes CAISGRTGNKSSYEQYF.